This TCR beta chain was recovered during a study of response to subunit inactivated influenza vaccine. General observations from the study: Few additional T cells are recruited per seasonal influenza vaccination, authors suggested.

This clonotype was observed a few times. No antigen is known for it. The germline CDR1 and CDR2 sequences are MDHEN and SYDVKM. The ends lost 8 bases at V and 0 bases at J; junction bases unmatched: 7. CDR3 length: 14 residues. TCRdb reanalysed the RT-PCR reads using MiXCR and keeps one entry per CDR3 protein. The sample lists about 650,000 distinct CDR3 sequences; roughly 14% were seen once. The TCR comes from a man aged 45 to 65 who received an inactivated influenza vaccine. Sequencing was performed on PBMCs from blood, taken roughly 12 days after vaccination. This chain connects TRBV28 to TRBJ2-7, with 7 bases aligning to TRBD1. The CDR3 sequence is CASRRQGISYEQYF. DNA for the CDR3: TGTGCCAGCCGCCGACAGGGAATCTCCTACGAGCAGTACTTC.